This TCR beta chain is drawn from a study of blood T cell repertoires in COVID-19. Study context: Two negative PCRs, clearance, or symptom resolution characterized the recovered Cohort 3 donors. Whether acute or convalescent, the COVID-19 samples came from the United States, Italy and Spain.

CDR3 length equals 13 residues. Germline assignment: CDR1 MDHEN and CDR2 SYDVKM. Trimming cost V 5 bases and J 5 bases, with 12 bases left between them. Clinical histories supplied by participants themselves formed the basis of cohort assignment. In the study's own analysis: The assay estimated nucleated cells by amplifying reference gene primers. The repertoire was sequenced with immunoSEQ multiplex PCR; TCRdb's copy has only in-frame clones and lacks some. The V and J calls and clone size come from that table; D and trimming were worked out from the DNA. This table has about 170,000 clones, 79% appearing once.

The specimen sequenced was PBMCs or T cells enriched from blood (not recorded which). J is TRBJ2-5 and V is TRBV28; possibly TRBD2 for D (6 bases). The receptor was derived from a woman between 65 and 79 years old in a cohort exposed to, infected with or recovered from COVID-19 (not recorded which). The CDR3 DNA reads TGTGCCAGCAGTACTAGCCACCGGGAGACCCAGTACTTC. Protein sequence: CASSTSHRETQYF.